This T cell receptor beta chain stems from a study of long-term antiretroviral therapy in people with HIV. Survey level was the resolution at which the v3.0 immunoSEQ assay ran. The method was immunoSEQ multiplex PCR; TCRdb's version includes in-frame clones alone and lacks a portion of them. This sample has roughly 40,000 clones, with about 85% found just once. Concerning this clone: Antigen: not known.

Findings and caveats of the study: HIV repertoires showed narrower CDR3 length ranges than controls.

The CDR3 totals 16 residues. V gave up 1 base and J gave up 4 bases, with 14 bases separating them. Looked up from germline, CDR1 is LNHNV and CDR2 is YYDKDF (reference sequence). The receptor was derived from a woman aged 50 to 65 with HIV. The V gene is TRBV15, the J gene TRBJ2-1; possible D gene TRBD1, 6 bases. This material consisted of unsorted PBMCs, taken 3.1 years after starting antiretroviral therapy. The CDR3 is CATSRVRGWGYNEQFF. The CDR3 DNA sequence: TGTGCCACCAGCAGAGTCAGGGGTTGGGGATACAATGAGCAGTTCTTC.